These T cell receptor beta chains were read from a single sample in a study of blood T cell repertoires in COVID-19. Produced via immunoSEQ multiplex PCR; TCRdb's table is partial and in-frame only. The sample lists around 200,000 clones, roughly 84% occurring once. Sequencing was done on a sample of peripheral blood. These receptors were collected from a person between 70 and 80 years old with COVID-19, enrolled during active disease. CDR3s include the opening cysteine and the closing phenylalanine or tryptophan. Fields, in order: J gene, V gene, D gene, clone size, CDR3 protein, CDR3 DNA. D genes are given only for firm matches. Only part of the rows carry a size: once, few, many, or a class if the clone is expanded.

>TRBJ1-5|TRBV24-1|TRBD1|NA
CATSDLQRGQGFESNQPQHF
TGTGCCACCAGTGATTTGCAAAGGGGACAGGGGTTTGAAAGCAATCAGCCCCAGCATTTT
>TRBJ2-5|TRBV10-3|TRBD2|NA
CAISMSGASQETQYF
TGTGCCATCAGTATGAGCGGGGCCTCCCAAGAGACCCAGTACTTC
>TRBJ2-1|TRBV27|NA|NA
CASSILGGMVYNEQFF
TGTGCCAGCAGTATTCTCGGCGGGATGGTCTACAATGAGCAGTTCTTC
>TRBJ2-1|TRBV27|NA|NA
CASSLRQGIPNEQFF
TGTGCCAGCAGTTTACGGCAGGGGATCCCCAATGAGCAGTTCTTC
>TRBJ1-6|TRBV10-1|NA|NA
CASSETRAVSNSPLHF
TGCGCCAGCAGTGAAACCAGGGCGGTTTCTAATTCACCCCTCCACTTT
>TRBJ2-1|TRBV7-2|TRBD2|NA
CASSLVQREGLAEQFF
TGTGCCAGCAGCTTAGTCCAGCGGGAGGGCCTGGCTGAGCAGTTCTTC
>TRBJ1-1|TRBV19|TRBD1|NA
CASSNGGTGVTEAFF
TGTGCCAGTAGTAACGGCGGGACAGGGGTAACTGAAGCTTTCTTT
>TRBJ2-1|TRBV30|TRBD2|NA
CAWSRGRGSEQFF
TGTGCCTGGAGCCGTGGGAGGGGAAGTGAGCAGTTCTTC
>TRBJ2-3|TRBV7-3|TRBD2|NA
CASSLAGGITDTQYF
TGTGCCAGCAGCTTAGCGGGGGGTATCACAGATACGCAGTATTTT
>TRBJ2-1|TRBV6-2/TRBV6-3|TRBD2|NA
CASSPGQPGLDHEQFF
TGTGCCAGCAGTCCAGGACAGCCGGGACTAGACCATGAGCAGTTCTTC
>TRBJ2-2|TRBV27|TRBD1|once
CASSLLSTGGNTGELFF
TGTGCCAGCAGTTTATTATCGACAGGGGGCAACACCGGGGAGCTGTTTTTT
>TRBJ2-3|TRBV10-3|NA|once
CAISAVLADTQYF
TGTGCCATCAGTGCAGTTTTGGCAGATACGCAGTATTTT
>TRBJ1-2|TRBV19|TRBD1|NA
CASSTGTATLNYGYTF
TGTGCCAGTAGCACCGGGACAGCAACATTGAACTATGGCTACACCTTC
>TRBJ2-7|TRBV5-6|TRBD2|NA
CASRREGFYEQYF
TGTGCCAGCAGGAGGGAGGGCTTCTACGAGCAGTACTTC
>TRBJ2-7|TRBV10-3|NA|NA
CAIKSGSYEQYF
TGTGCCATCAAGTCTGGTAGCTACGAGCAGTACTTC
>TRBJ2-3|TRBV13|TRBD2|NA
CASTDLAADTQYF
TGTGCCAGCACCGATCTAGCGGCAGATACGCAGTATTTT
>TRBJ1-4|TRBV7-8|TRBD1|NA
CASSLRDRANEKLFF
TGTGCCAGCAGTCTCCGGGACAGGGCTAATGAAAAACTGTTTTTT
>TRBJ1-5|TRBV11-2|NA|NA
CASSRTVQGNNQPQHF
TGTGCCAGCAGCCGAACGGTTCAGGGTAATAATCAGCCCCAGCATTTT
>TRBJ2-2|TRBV6-2/TRBV6-3|NA|NA
CASSQLGGAGELFF
TGTGCCAGCAGTCAACTAGGGGGGGCCGGGGAGCTGTTTTTT
>TRBJ2-2|TRBV7-6|NA|few
CASSLIFRGGDTGELFF
TGTGCCAGCAGCTTAATCTTCCGGGGAGGCGACACCGGGGAGCTGTTTTTT
>TRBJ2-7|TRBV9|NA|NA
CASSAQTGYSYEQYF
TGTGCCAGCAGCGCACAAACCGGGTACTCCTACGAGCAGTACTTC
>TRBJ2-7|TRBV25-1|TRBD2|NA
CASRGRGLYEQYF
TGTGCCAGCAGAGGGAGGGGACTCTACGAGCAGTACTTC
>TRBJ1-1|TRBV12-5|NA|NA
CASGLNSITEAFF
TGTGCTAGTGGTTTGAACAGCATCACTGAAGCTTTCTTT
>TRBJ2-1|TRBV11-2|NA|NA
CASSLDIHRDEQFF
TGTGCCAGCAGCTTAGATATCCACAGGGATGAGCAGTTCTTC
>TRBJ2-1|TRBV6-5|TRBD1|NA
CASSSWTGRYNEQFF
TGTGCCAGCAGTTCGTGGACAGGGAGATACAATGAGCAGTTCTTC
>TRBJ1-6|TRBV6-5|TRBD1|NA
CASSRQGRSSPLHF
TGTGCCAGCAGTCGACAGGGGAGAAGTTCACCCCTCCACTTT
>TRBJ1-3|TRBV7-2|NA|NA
CASSLQGPVGNTIYF
TGTGCCAGCAGCTTACAGGGGCCGGTTGGAAACACCATATATTTT
>TRBJ2-7|TRBV27|NA|NA
CASSSLHDDSQQYF
TGTGCCAGCAGTTCGCTACACGACGACAGTCAGCAGTACTTC
>TRBJ2-2|TRBV6-5|NA|NA
CASSYTSLSPGELFF
TGTGCCAGCAGTTACACCTCACTGTCCCCCGGGGAGCTGTTTTTT
>TRBJ2-2|TRBV11-3|TRBD2|NA
CASSPYSGGASGELFF
TGTGCCAGCAGCCCCTATAGCGGGGGGGCCTCCGGGGAGCTGTTTTTT
>TRBJ2-3|TRBV10-3|NA|NA
CAISEPGSPTDTQYF
TGTGCCATCAGTGAACCAGGGTCCCCCACAGATACGCAGTATTTT
>TRBJ2-3|TRBV5-1|TRBD1|NA
CASSLAGQGALSTDTQYF
TGCGCCAGCAGCTTGGCGGGACAGGGGGCTTTGTCCACAGATACGCAGTATTTT
>TRBJ1-2|TRBV12-3/TRBV12-4|TRBD1|NA
CASSSGGPGYTF
TGTGCCAGCAGTTCAGGGGGCCCTGGCTACACCTTC
>TRBJ2-7|TRBV7-6|TRBD2|NA
CASSLLAERSYEQYF
TGTGCCAGCAGCTTGCTAGCGGAGAGATCCTACGAGCAGTACTTC
>TRBJ1-2|TRBV2|TRBD1|NA
CASEGQEDGYTF
TGTGCCAGCGAGGGACAGGAGGATGGCTACACCTTC
>TRBJ2-7|TRBV21-1|NA|NA
CASSKPNQGGLAERTETVNYEQYF
TGTGCCAGCAGCAAACCCAATCAAGGGGGACTAGCGGAACGAACCGAAACAGTCAACTACGAGCAGTACTTC
>TRBJ2-7|TRBV4-1|NA|NA
CASSPGQYYEQYF
TGCGCCAGCAGCCCCGGACAATACTACGAGCAGTACTTC
>TRBJ2-7|TRBV5-1|TRBD1|NA
CASSTRQGSYEQYF
TGCGCCAGCAGCACGCGACAGGGATCCTACGAGCAGTACTTC
>TRBJ2-7|TRBV10-3|NA|NA
CASLSGTLDEQYF
TGTGCCTCACTCTCCGGGACTCTAGACGAGCAGTACTTC
>TRBJ2-1|TRBV2|TRBD2|NA
CASSEAGHGGLGTSYYNEQFF
TGTGCCAGCAGTGAAGCGGGGCACGGAGGGTTGGGGACTAGCTACTACAATGAGCAGTTCTTC
>TRBJ1-5|TRBV7-2|NA|once
CASSLAQDSGPQHF
TGTGCCAGCAGCTTAGCGCAGGACTCCGGGCCCCAGCATTTT
>TRBJ2-3|TRBV10-3|TRBD2|NA
CAISLYSGSAGTTDTQYF
TGTGCCATCAGTTTATATAGCGGGAGCGCCGGCACCACAGATACGCAGTATTTT
>TRBJ1-6|TRBV7-2|TRBD1|NA
CASSPGTVTYNSPLHF
TGTGCCAGCAGCCCAGGGACAGTGACCTATAATTCACCCCTCCACTTT
>TRBJ2-7|TRBV7-2|TRBD2|NA
CASSSWGTSGGWYEQYF
TGTGCCAGCAGCTCCTGGGGGACTAGCGGGGGCTGGTACGAGCAGTACTTC
>TRBJ2-7|TRBV6-5|TRBD2|NA
CASRGSSGSPYEQYF
TGTGCCAGCCGGGGGAGTAGCGGGAGCCCCTACGAGCAGTACTTC
>TRBJ2-5|TRBV27|TRBD1|NA
CASSLASGGVETQYF
TGTGCCAGCAGTTTAGCTTCAGGGGGCGTTGAGACCCAGTACTTC
>TRBJ2-1|TRBV5-1|NA|NA
CASSLSTNEQFF
TGCGCCAGCAGCTTATCTACCAATGAGCAGTTCTTC
>TRBJ1-6|TRBV10-3|NA|NA
CAISAQGYNSPLHF
TGTGCCATCAGTGCACAGGGATATAATTCACCCCTCCACTTT
>TRBJ2-2|TRBV18|TRBD1|NA
CASSPLQGDNTGELFF
TGTGCCAGCTCACCACTACAGGGGGATAACACCGGGGAGCTGTTTTTT
>TRBJ1-1|TRBV15|NA|NA
CATSRDLGGNTEAFF
TGTGCCACCAGCAGAGATTTAGGGGGGAACACTGAAGCTTTCTTT
>TRBJ2-5|TRBV7-9|NA|once
CASSYDLGQETQYF
TGTGCCAGCAGCTATGATCTAGGACAAGAGACCCAGTACTTC
>TRBJ1-5|TRBV19|NA|NA
CASSKGLYSNQPQHF
TGTGCCAGTAGTAAGGGACTTTATAGCAATCAGCCCCAGCATTTT